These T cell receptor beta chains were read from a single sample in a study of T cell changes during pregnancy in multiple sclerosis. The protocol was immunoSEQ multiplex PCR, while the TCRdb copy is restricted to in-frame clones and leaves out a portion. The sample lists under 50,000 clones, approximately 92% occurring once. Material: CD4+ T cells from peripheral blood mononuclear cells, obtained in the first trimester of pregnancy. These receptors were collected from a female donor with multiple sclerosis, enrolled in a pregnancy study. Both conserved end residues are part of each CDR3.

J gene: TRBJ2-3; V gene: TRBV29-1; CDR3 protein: CSVATSNRQDTQYF
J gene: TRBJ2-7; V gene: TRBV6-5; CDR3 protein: CASSPGQGLHEQYF
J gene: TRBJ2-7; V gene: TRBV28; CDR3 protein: CASSFGLTLSEQYF
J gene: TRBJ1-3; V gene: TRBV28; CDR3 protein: CASYYSGVGNTIYF
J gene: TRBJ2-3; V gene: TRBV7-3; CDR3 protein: CASRQKGSTDTQYF
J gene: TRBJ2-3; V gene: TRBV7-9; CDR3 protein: CASSLAGTGYITQYF
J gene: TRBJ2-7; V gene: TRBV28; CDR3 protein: CASSQRSGSVSQQYF
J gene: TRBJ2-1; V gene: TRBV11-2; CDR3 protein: CASSFPGLAGDNEQFF
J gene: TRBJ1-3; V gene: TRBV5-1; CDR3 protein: CASSSAGQGSGNTIYF
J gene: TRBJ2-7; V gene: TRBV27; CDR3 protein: CASSLLAGSSYEQYF
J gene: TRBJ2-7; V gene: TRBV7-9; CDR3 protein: CASSLDLGWGTPPSEQYF
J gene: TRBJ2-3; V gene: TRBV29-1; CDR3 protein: CSLSTSGSADTQYF
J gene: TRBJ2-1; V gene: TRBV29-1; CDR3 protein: CSVGQTGGGLNEQFF
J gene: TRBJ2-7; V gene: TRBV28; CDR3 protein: CASRASGSYEQYF
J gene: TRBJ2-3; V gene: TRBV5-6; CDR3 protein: CASSLSGTSVSTDTQYF
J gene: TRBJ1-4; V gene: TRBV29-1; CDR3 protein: CSYRRSSGEKLFF
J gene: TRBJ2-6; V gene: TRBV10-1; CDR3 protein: CASISEGVIGANVLTF
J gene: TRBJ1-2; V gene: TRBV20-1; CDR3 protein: CSASNQGYTF
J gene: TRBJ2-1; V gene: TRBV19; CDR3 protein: CASSVPGLNNEQFF
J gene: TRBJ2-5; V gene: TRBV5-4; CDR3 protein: CASSAGLAEETQYF
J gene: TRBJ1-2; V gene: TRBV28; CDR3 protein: CASSVLSYGYTF
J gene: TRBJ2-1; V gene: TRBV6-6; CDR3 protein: CASSYSIGFRGNEQFF
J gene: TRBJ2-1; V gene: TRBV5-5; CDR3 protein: CASSLGGDRAHEQFF
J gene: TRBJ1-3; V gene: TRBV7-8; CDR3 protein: CASSLRGAGNTIYF
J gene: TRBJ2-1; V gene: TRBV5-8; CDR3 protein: CASSLRDRDSYNEQFF
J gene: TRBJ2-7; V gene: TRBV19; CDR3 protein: CASSREGGLRRGQYF
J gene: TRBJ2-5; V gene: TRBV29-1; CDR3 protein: CSAEEAAQETQYF
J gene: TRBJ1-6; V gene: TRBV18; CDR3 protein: CASSPLGTGGQNSPLHF
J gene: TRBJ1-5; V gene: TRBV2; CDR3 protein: CASTTTGDSNQPQHF
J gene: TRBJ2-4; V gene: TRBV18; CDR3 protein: CASSPPPGVAKNIQYF
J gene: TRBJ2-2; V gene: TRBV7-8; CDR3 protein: CASSPTSGTNTGELFF
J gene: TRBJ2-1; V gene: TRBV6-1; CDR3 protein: CASSEPTLDRRNYNEQFF
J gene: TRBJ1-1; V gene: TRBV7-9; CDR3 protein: CASSKDRATNTEAFF
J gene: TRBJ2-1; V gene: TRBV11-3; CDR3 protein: CASSPEAGGWNEQFF
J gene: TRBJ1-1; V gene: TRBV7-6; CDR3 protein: CASSLAGTGVGRYTEAFF
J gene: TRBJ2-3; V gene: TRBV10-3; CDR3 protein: CAILRDLTDTQYF
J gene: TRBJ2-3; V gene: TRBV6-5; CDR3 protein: CASSYRTGVSTDTQYF
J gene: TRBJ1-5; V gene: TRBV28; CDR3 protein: CASSLQGSSNQPQHF
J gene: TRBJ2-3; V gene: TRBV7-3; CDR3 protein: CASSLGGDSFTDTQYF
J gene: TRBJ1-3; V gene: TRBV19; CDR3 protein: CASSKLGFGNTIYF
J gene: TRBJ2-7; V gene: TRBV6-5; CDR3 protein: CASTRTGAGGYEQYF
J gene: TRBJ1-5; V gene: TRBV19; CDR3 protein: CASSIDPDSSQPQHF
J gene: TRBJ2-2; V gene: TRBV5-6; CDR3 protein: CASSLPGTGELFF
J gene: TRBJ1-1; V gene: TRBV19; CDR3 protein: CASNPTGTVTEAFF
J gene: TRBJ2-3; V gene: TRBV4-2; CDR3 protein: CASSQEQGFRMYTQYF
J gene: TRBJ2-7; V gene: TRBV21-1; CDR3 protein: CASSKEGTRPTSGSRYEQYF
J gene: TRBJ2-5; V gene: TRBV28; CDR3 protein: CASSFSQQGKETQYF
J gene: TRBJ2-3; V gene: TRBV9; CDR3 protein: CASSSRGSQVTDTQYF
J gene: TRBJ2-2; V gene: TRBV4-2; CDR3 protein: CASSQGQGDTGELFF
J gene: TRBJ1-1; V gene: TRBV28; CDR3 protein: CASSLVDRRNTEAFF
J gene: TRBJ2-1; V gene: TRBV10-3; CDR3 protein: CAISGQLAGGNEQFF
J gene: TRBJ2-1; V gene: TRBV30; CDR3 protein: CAWSRSGGGYEQFF
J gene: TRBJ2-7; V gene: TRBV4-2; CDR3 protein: CASSQEWTSGNQYF
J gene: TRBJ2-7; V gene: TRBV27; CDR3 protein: CASSVGEWRGSSYEQYF
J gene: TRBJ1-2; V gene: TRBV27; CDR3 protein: CASSSTPFYGYTF
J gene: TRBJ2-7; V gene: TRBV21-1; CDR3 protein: CASSNRTSGNFYEQYF
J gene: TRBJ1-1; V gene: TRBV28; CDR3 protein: CASSRRTGAFF
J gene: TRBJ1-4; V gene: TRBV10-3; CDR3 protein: CAISESGGEGEKLFF
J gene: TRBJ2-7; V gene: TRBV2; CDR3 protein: CASRQGSYEQYF